These 10 T cell receptor beta chains originate from one sample sequenced in a study of T cell changes during pregnancy in multiple sclerosis. The data were produced by immunoSEQ multiplex PCR, yet TCRdb's version contains in-frame clones alone and is incomplete. This table has about 77,000 clones, roughly 91% appearing once. Here the sequenced sample was peripheral blood, taken after pregnancy. These receptors came from a female donor in good health, enrolled as a control in a pregnancy study.

This sequence joins TRBV2 and TRBJ2-7, with D perhaps TRBD1 (6 bases). The CDR3 is made up of 15 amino acids. Per germline, CDR1 SNHLY and CDR2 FYNNEI. Trimming left V 4 bases short and J 2 bases short, with 15 bases between. The CDR3 region has the DNA TGTGCCAGCAGTGGGTCGACCGCAGGGGCCTACGAGCAGTACTTC. Protein product: CASSGSTAGAYEQYF.

The CDR3 bases are TGCGCCAGCAGCCCGGGACAGGGGTCCTCCAGGGATCAAGGCTTCTATGGCTACACCTTC. Its protein product is CASSPGQGSSRDQGFYGYTF. The J gene is TRBJ1-2, the V gene TRBV4-1; 10 bases match TRBD1. Germline V gene sequence: CDR1 MGHRA, CDR2 YSYEKL. The CDR3 is made up of 20 amino acids. V lost 4 bases, J lost 4 bases, and 21 bases stayed unmatched.

V usage is TRBV5-1 and J usage is TRBJ2-2, with a weak D call TRBD2 (6 bases). The CDR3 consists of 15 residues. V was pared by 4 bases and J by 2 bases, with 12 bases between. The germline gives CDR1 SGHRS, CDR2 YFSETQ. As DNA, the CDR3 is TGCGCCAGCAGCACCGGGACTCCAAACACCGGGGAGCTGTTTTTT. Translated: CASSTGTPNTGELFF.

This sequence joins TRBV7-8 and TRBJ2-3, with D unresolved. V was trimmed by 5 bases and J by 2 bases, leaving 5 bases between them. In germline, CDR1 is SGHVS, CDR2 FQNEAQ. The length of the CDR3 is 12 residues. The CDR3 loop is CASSQITDTQYF. Here the CDR3 DNA reads TGTGCCAGCAGCCAAATCACAGATACGCAGTATTTT. The full variable domain, completed using reference TRBV7-8 and TRBJ2-3, is GAGVSQSPRYKVAKRGQDVALRCDPISGHVSLFWYQQALGQGPEFLTYFQNEAQLDKSGLPSDRFFAERPEGSVSTLKIQRTQQEDSAVYLCASSQITDTQYFGPGTRLTVL.

The chain carries TRBV30 and TRBJ1-1; 7 bases are a match to TRBD1. The germline V gene encodes CDR1 GTSNPN and CDR2 SVGIG (reference sequence). The CDR3 runs to 13 residues. V shed 4 bases and J 5 bases; nucleotides not matched to a gene: 7. Here the CDR3 reads CAWNPGTETEAFF. The CDR3 DNA reads TGTGCCTGGAATCCCGGGACAGAGACTGAAGCTTTCTTT.

The genes are TRBV7-3 and TRBJ2-2, with TRBD2 as a possible D gene (6 bases). Trimming cost V 5 bases and J 3 bases, with 16 bases left between them. The CDR3 runs to 16 residues. From germline, CDR1 is SGHTA and CDR2 FQGTGA. This CDR3 is CASSSPGSGYTGELFF. Here the CDR3 DNA reads TGTGCCAGCAGCAGCCCGGGCAGCGGGTACACCGGGGAGCTGTTTTTT. The whole variable domain, filled in from reference TRBV7-3 and TRBJ2-2, reads GAGVSQTPSNKVTEKGKYVELRCDPISGHTALYWYRQSLGQGPEFLIYFQGTGAADDSGLPNDRFFAVRPEGSVSTLKIQRTERGDSAVYLCASSSPGSGYTGELFFGEGSRLTVL.

The chain employs TRBV9 and TRBJ2-7, with a possible D match to TRBD1 (5 bases). Trimming left V 3 bases short and J 6 bases short, with 16 bases between. The CDR3 is 14 amino acids. The V gene's germline CDR1 is SGDLS and CDR2 YYNGEE. CDR3 nucleotide sequence: TGTGCCAGCAGCGCGGACACCGACGTTTCCGAGCAGTACTTC. Protein product: CASSADTDVSEQYF.

The rearrangement joins TRBV18 to TRBJ2-5; 13 positions agree with TRBD2. The CDR3 runs 14 residues. Losses at the gene ends were 5 bases for V and 5 bases for J; bases not matched to a gene: 2. From germline, CDR1 is KGHSH and CDR2 LQKENI. The DNA for the CDR3 is TGTGCCAGCTCATCGGGACTAGCGGGGGAGACCCAGTACTTC. Translation: CASSSGLAGETQYF.

V gene TRBV7-9 combines with J gene TRBJ2-7; 11 bases agree with TRBD1. Germline CDR1 and CDR2: SEHNR and FQNEAQ (reference sequence). The junction had 5 bases not matched to a gene; V was cut back by 5 bases and J by 5 bases. CDR3 length: 14 residues. CDR3 protein: CASSRTGGFDEQYF. The CDR3, as DNA: TGTGCCAGCAGCCGGACAGGGGGCTTCGACGAGCAGTACTTC.

The chain links TRBV28 to TRBJ2-7; D ambiguous. Trimming pared 4 bases from V and 0 bases from J, leaving 4 bases between. The CDR3 consists of 12 residues. Germline CDR1 is MDHEN and CDR2 is SYDVKM. For the CDR3, the DNA is TGTGCCAGCAGTTCAAACTCCTACGAGCAGTACTTC. Its protein is CASSSNSYEQYF.